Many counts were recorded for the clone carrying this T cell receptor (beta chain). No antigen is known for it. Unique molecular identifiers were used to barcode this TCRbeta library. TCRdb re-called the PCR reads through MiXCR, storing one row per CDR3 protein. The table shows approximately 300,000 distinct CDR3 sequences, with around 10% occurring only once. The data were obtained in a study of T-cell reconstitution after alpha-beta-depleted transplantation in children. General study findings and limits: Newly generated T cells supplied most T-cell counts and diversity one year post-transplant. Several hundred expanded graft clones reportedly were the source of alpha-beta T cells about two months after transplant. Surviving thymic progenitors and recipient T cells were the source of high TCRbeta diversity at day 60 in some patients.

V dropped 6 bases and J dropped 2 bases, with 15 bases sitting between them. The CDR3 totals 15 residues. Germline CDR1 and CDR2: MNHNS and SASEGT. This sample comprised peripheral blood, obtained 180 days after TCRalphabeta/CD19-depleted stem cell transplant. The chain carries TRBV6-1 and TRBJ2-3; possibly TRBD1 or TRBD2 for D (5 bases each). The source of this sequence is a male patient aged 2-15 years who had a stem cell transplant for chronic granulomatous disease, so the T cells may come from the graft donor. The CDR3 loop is CASREPGRPTDTQYF. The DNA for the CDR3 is TGTGCCAGCAGAGAACCGGGACGGCCCACAGATACGCAGTATTTT.